Following are 32 T cell receptor beta chains from one sample sequenced in a study of blood T cell repertoires in COVID-19. This table comes from immunoSEQ multiplex PCR, and its TCRdb copy is limited to in-frame clones, with some not included. The sample shows 190,000 or so clones, more than 60% of them seen only once. Material for sequencing was peripheral blood. The source of these receptors is a man aged 45-60 years who had recovered from COVID-19.

The rearrangement uses TRBV3-1 (or the pseudogene TRBV3-2) and TRBJ2-3; 9 bases fit TRBD2. This CDR3 has 14 amino acids. Germline values: CDR1 LGHDT, CDR2 YNNKEL (reference sequence). Germline trimming cut 3 bases from V and 5 bases from J; bases unmatched to any gene: 3. The CDR3 loop is CASSQTSGGDTQYF. The CDR3 DNA follows: TGTGCCAGCAGCCAGACTAGCGGAGGAGATACGCAGTATTTT.

The chain uses TRBV6-6 and TRBJ1-3, with 7 bases matching TRBD1. The V gene end was trimmed by 4 bases and the J gene end by 4 bases; junction bases not matched to a gene: 7. The germline V gene has CDR1 MNHNY and CDR2 SVGAGI (reference sequence). This CDR3 region has 15 residues. The CDR3 DNA is TGTGCCAGCAGTTCGGTACAGGGGACAGGAAACACCATATATTTT. This translates into CASSSVQGTGNTIYF.

This chain links TRBV5-1 with TRBJ2-7; D call uncertain. The CDR3 is 11 amino acids. The germline gives CDR1 SGHRS, CDR2 YFSETQ. Trimming removed 1 base at V and 6 bases at J, with 5 bases between. CDR3 loop: CASSLYGEQYF. CDR3 nucleotide sequence: TGCGCCAGCAGCTTGTACGGCGAGCAGTACTTC.

The gene calls are TRBV6-1 and TRBJ1-1; no reliable D call. Germline V gene lookup returns CDR1 MNHNS and CDR2 SASEGT. The ends were cut back, 2 bases at V and 2 bases at J, with 15 bases in the middle. The CDR3 has 16 amino acids. CDR3 nucleotide sequence: TGTGCCAGCAGTGAATATCGGAGTCCCATAAACACTGAAGCTTTCTTT. This gives the protein CASSEYRSPINTEAFF.

This chain connects TRBV30 to TRBJ1-6, with a weak D call TRBD1 (6 bases). This CDR3 is 15 amino acids long. Germline V gives CDR1 GTSNPN, CDR2 SVGIG (reference sequence). V dropped 4 bases and J dropped 2 bases, with 12 bases sitting between them. CDR3 in amino acids: CAWTQGRTYNSPLHF. CDR3 coding DNA: TGTGCCTGGACGCAGGGGAGAACCTATAATTCACCCCTCCACTTT.

The V gene is TRBV30, the J gene TRBJ2-3; 7 bases map to TRBD2. This CDR3 has 14 amino acids. Germline lookup yields CDR1 GTSNPN and CDR2 SVGIG (reference sequence). V lost 1 base, J lost 1 base, and 2 bases stayed unmatched. The DNA of the CDR3 is TGTGCCTGGAGTGGCGGGAGTGGCACAGATACGCAGTATTTT. This codes for CAWSGGSGTDTQYF.

The chain uses TRBV9 and TRBJ1-4; D call uncertain. The CDR3 consists of 14 residues. CDR1 is SGDLS, CDR2 YYNGEE, per germline. With 6 bases removed from V and 0 bases from J, the gap between germline ends came to 9 bases. The CDR3 DNA reads TGTGCCAGCACCGGCGGGCCAACTAATGAAAAACTGTTTTTT. This sequence encodes CASTGGPTNEKLFF.

This clone was detected many times. The V call is TRBV7-9, the J call TRBJ2-1; tentative D call: TRBD2 (5 bases). Germline assignment: CDR1 SEHNR and CDR2 FQNEAQ (reference sequence). There are 15 residues in the CDR3. Trimming took 2 bases from V and 5 from J, leaving 13 bases between them. The DNA of the CDR3 is TGTGCCAGCAGCTTACGGGGAATCGGGAACAATGAGCAGTTCTTC. Amino acids: CASSLRGIGNNEQFF.

The CDR3 region has the DNA TGTGCCACCAGCAGAGAGGATATTAGCGGACAGGGACTCACAGATACGCAGTATTTT. Its translation: CATSREDISGQGLTDTQYF. The J gene is TRBJ2-3, the V gene TRBV15; TRBD1 aligns across 8 bases. V lost 0 bases, J lost 2 bases, and 13 bases stayed unmatched. This CDR3 is built from 19 residues. The germline CDR1 and CDR2 sequences are LNHNV and YYDKDF (reference sequence). Based on the CDR3 plus reference TRBV15 and TRBJ2-3, the full variable domain is DAMVIQNPRYQVTQFGKPVTLSCSQTLNHNVMYWYQQKSSQAPKLLFHYYDKDFNNEADTPDNFQSRRPNTSFCFLDIRSPGLGDTAMYLCATSREDISGQGLTDTQYFGPGTRLTVL.

The chain recombines TRBV9 with TRBJ2-3, with D uncertain. The CDR3 is made up of 16 amino acids. In germline, CDR1 is SGDLS, CDR2 YYNGEE. V was pared by 3 bases and J by 4 bases, with 18 bases between. The CDR3 loop is CASSGIDPVSADTQYF. DNA of the CDR3: TGTGCCAGCAGCGGAATAGACCCCGTAAGCGCAGATACGCAGTATTTT. Full variable domain (missing parts from reference TRBV9 and TRBJ2-3): DSGVTQTPKHLITATGQRVTLRCSPRSGDLSVYWYQQSLDQGLQFLIQYYNGEERAKGNILERFSAQQFPDLHSELNLSSLELGDSALYFCASSGIDPVSADTQYFGPGTRLTVL.

The chain recombines TRBV10-3 with TRBJ1-1, with D tentatively TRBD1 (6 bases). The CDR3 runs 12 residues. CDR1 and CDR2 (germline): ENHRY, SYGVKD. The germline V and J ends were trimmed by 6 bases and 3 bases, with 8 bases remaining between them. CDR3 nucleotide sequence: TGTGCCATCAGCACAGGGTACACTGAAGCTTTCTTT. This sequence encodes CAISTGYTEAFF.

This clone was seen a few times. The chain combines TRBV5-1 with TRBJ2-1; possible D gene TRBD2, 5 bases. Germline CDR1 and CDR2: SGHRS and YFSETQ. This CDR3 has 13 amino acids. The ends were cut back, 6 bases at V and 9 bases at J, with 16 bases in the middle. This CDR3 reads CASTPNGKGEQFF. For the CDR3, the DNA is TGCGCCAGCACTCCTAACGGGAAGGGTGAGCAGTTCTTC.

The rearrangement links TRBV9 to TRBJ2-4, with TRBD1 identical over 9 bases. V trimming: 5 bases; J trimming: 8 bases; junction bases outside the gene matches: 8. CDR1 and CDR2 (germline): SGDLS, YYNGEE. This CDR3 is built from 14 residues. For the CDR3, the DNA is TGTGCCAGCAGTAATCGGGACAGGGATGACATTCAGTACTTC. It encodes CASSNRDRDDIQYF.

This clone was picked up one time. The chain combines TRBV4-2 with TRBJ2-1; TRBD2 matches 9 bases. This CDR3 has 16 residues. The ends lost 0 bases at V and 9 bases at J; junction bases unmatched: 9. CDR1 and CDR2 (germline): LGHNA, YNFKEQ. The chain's CDR3 is CASSQDWVAGGGEQFF. The CDR3 DNA is TGTGCCAGCAGCCAAGATTGGGTTGCGGGAGGGGGTGAGCAGTTCTTC.

V and J are TRBV7-3 and TRBJ1-6, with 8 bases lining up with TRBD1. V was clipped by 4 bases and J by 7 bases; unmatched bases: 3. The germline V gene has CDR1 SGHTA and CDR2 FQGTGA. CDR3 length: 14 residues. The chain's CDR3 is CASSSTGVNSPLHF. For the CDR3, the DNA is TGTGCCAGCAGCTCGACAGGGGTGAATTCACCCCTCCACTTT.

The chain combines TRBV6-4 with TRBJ2-1; D is possibly TRBD1 (6 bases). Deletions cut 4 bases from V and 4 bases from J, with 14 bases between. Germline CDR1 and CDR2: MRHNA and SNTAGT. The CDR3 runs to 15 residues. CDR3: CASSGTGSGYNEQFF. Written as DNA, the CDR3 is TGTGCCAGCAGTGGCACAGGGTCTGGATACAATGAGCAGTTCTTC.

This clone turned up a few times. The chain uses TRBV7-3 and TRBJ2-1, with 7 bases that match TRBD2. The CDR3 length is 15 residues. The V gene's germline CDR1 is SGHTA and CDR2 FQGTGA. J lost 5 bases, V lost 5 bases, and 9 bases had no gene match. CDR3 DNA: TGTGCCAGCAGCAACCGGGACTACCACAACAATGAGCAGTTCTTC. Its translation: CASSNRDYHNNEQFF.

This clone was detected only once. The V call is TRBV27, the J call TRBJ2-3, with 10 nucleotides matching TRBD1. CDR3 length: 14 residues. From germline, CDR1 is MNHEY and CDR2 SMNVEV (reference sequence). V lost 6 bases to trimming and J lost 5 bases; unmatched junction nucleotides: 5. In DNA, the CDR3 is TGTGCCAGCAGCCCGGGACAGGGGAGAGATACGCAGTATTTT. Translating it yields CASSPGQGRDTQYF.

This clone was detected ten times or more. This CDR3 reads CASSATTGLRNSPLHF. CDR3 DNA: TGTGCCAGTAGTGCTACAACAGGGTTGAGAAATTCACCCCTCCACTTT. The chain recombines TRBV19 with TRBJ1-6, with D possibly TRBD1 on 6 matching bases. Germline V gene sequence: CDR1 LNHDA, CDR2 SQIVND (reference sequence). Trimming took 5 bases from V and 7 from J, leaving 18 bases between them. This CDR3 region has 16 residues. The full variable domain, its missing parts supplied by reference TRBV19 and TRBJ1-6, is DGGITQSPKYLFRKEGQNVTLSCEQNLNHDAMYWYRQDPGQGLRLIYYSQIVNDFQKGDIAEGYSVSREKKESFPLTVTSAQKNPTAFYLCASSATTGLRNSPLHFGNGTRLTVT.

The chain is built from TRBV29-1 and TRBJ2-4; 8 bases line up with TRBD2. The CDR3 extends over 13 amino acids. J gave up 9 bases and V 5 bases, and 9 bases lay outside the gene matches. Germline-derived CDR1 and CDR2 are SQVTM and ANQGSEA. The CDR3 sequence: CSVLPGLEGIQYF. CDR3 sequence (DNA): TGCAGCGTTCTCCCGGGACTAGAAGGCATTCAGTACTTC.

There are a few counts of this clone. The CDR3: CASSGQPYSNQPQHF. Here the CDR3 DNA reads TGTGCCAGTAGCGGACAGCCATATAGCAATCAGCCCCAGCATTTT. The gene calls are TRBV19 and TRBJ1-5, with D perhaps TRBD1 (6 bases). CDR1 and CDR2 from the germline V gene are LNHDA and SQIVND (reference sequence). This CDR3 spans 15 amino acids. V lost 6 bases, J lost 0 bases, and 12 bases lay in between.

This clone was detected only once. The rearrangement joins TRBV18 to TRBJ2-7; 9 positions agree with TRBD1. Trimming took 6 bases from V and 5 from J; bases not matched to a gene: 5. The CDR3 covers 13 residues. Germline-derived CDR1 and CDR2 are KGHSH and LQKENI. CDR3 coding DNA: TGTGCCAGCTCGCTGAGGACAGGGGACGAGCAGTACTTC. This gives the protein CASSLRTGDEQYF.

V and J are TRBV7-6 and TRBJ1-2, with a tentative D call TRBD1 (5 bases). The CDR3 has 15 amino acids. V lost 1 base and J lost 4, with 13 bases in between. Germline CDR1 is SGHVS and CDR2 is FNYEAQ. CDR3 residues: CASSLVVGGIYGYTF. In nucleotides, the CDR3 is TGTGCCAGCAGCTTAGTGGTCGGGGGTATCTATGGCTACACCTTC.

The gene calls are TRBV30 and TRBJ2-1; TRBD2 is a possible D gene (5 bases). Between the trimmed V and J ends, which lost 5 bases and 4 bases, there was a span of 21 bases. Per the germline V gene, CDR1 is GTSNPN and CDR2 is SVGIG (reference sequence). The CDR3 contains 16 residues. CDR3 in DNA: TGTGCCTGGCGTATGCCGGGATCAAGGAGGTACAATGAGCAGTTCTTC. Translated, it gives CAWRMPGSRRYNEQFF. Full variable domain (outside the CDR3, taken from reference TRBV30 and TRBJ2-1): SQTIHQWPATLVQPVGSPLSLECTVEGTSNPNLYWYRQAAGRGLQLLFYSVGIGQISSEVPQNLSASRPQDRQFILSSKKLLLSDSGFYLCAWRMPGSRRYNEQFFGPGTRLTVL.

This sequence joins TRBV19 and TRBJ2-1; 9 bases agree with TRBD2. Germline V lookup: CDR1 LNHDA, CDR2 SQIVND (reference sequence). CDR3 length: 15 amino acids. The J segment lost 7 bases and the V segment lost 6 bases, leaving 10 bases of the junction unmatched. This chain's CDR3 is CASSDMGLAGNEQFF. As DNA, the CDR3 is TGTGCCAGTAGCGATATGGGGCTAGCGGGGAATGAGCAGTTCTTC.

The chain combines TRBV5-1 with TRBJ1-5, with 7 bases fitting TRBD1. Losses at the gene ends were 2 bases for V and 5 bases for J; bases not matched to a gene: 4. The CDR3 length is 14 residues. Germline values: CDR1 SGHRS, CDR2 YFSETQ. The CDR3 reads CASSLRQGDQPQHF. The CDR3 coding sequence is TGCGCCAGCAGCTTAAGACAGGGAGATCAGCCCCAGCATTTT.

The gene calls are TRBV19 and TRBJ2-5; 12 bases line up with TRBD1. CDR1 is LNHDA and CDR2 is SQIVND in the germline V gene (reference sequence). The CDR3 spans 15 residues. V trimming: 3 bases; J trimming: 5 bases; junction bases outside the gene matches: 4. DNA for the CDR3: TGTGCCAGTAGTATGGGACAGGGGGCTGTGGAGACCCAGTACTTC. Amino acid sequence: CASSMGQGAVETQYF.

J is TRBJ2-7 and V is TRBV11-2; 8 positions match TRBD2. Trimming at V came to 7 bases and at J to 0 bases, leaving 17 bases not matched to a gene. Germline CDR1 reads SGHAT; CDR2 reads FQNNGV. There are 18 residues in the CDR3. As DNA, the CDR3 is TGTGCCAGCACCCATCGGGGGGGGCGTACCTTCCTCTCCTACGAGCAGTACTTC. Translating gives CASTHRGGRTFLSYEQYF. Drawing the rest from reference TRBV11-2 and TRBJ2-7, the complete variable domain is EAGVAQSPRYKIIEKRQSVAFWCNPISGHATLYWYQQILGQGPKLLIQFQNNGVVDDSQLPKDRFSAERLKGVDSTLKIQPAKLEDSAVYLCASTHRGGRTFLSYEQYFGPGTRLTVT.

This chain connects TRBV30 to TRBJ2-1, with a weak D call TRBD2 (6 bases). Germline lookup yields CDR1 GTSNPN and CDR2 SVGIG (reference sequence). The CDR3 spans 12 residues. The CDR3 reads CSCSGAYNEQFF. Written as DNA, the CDR3 is TGTTCATGTAGCGGAGCCTACAATGAGCAGTTCTTC.

The chain carries TRBV24-1 and TRBJ2-3; TRBD2 matches at 10 bases. CDR1 and CDR2 (germline): KGHDR, SFDVKD. V shed 4 bases and J 2 bases; nucleotides not matched to a gene: 11. CDR3 length: 18 residues. CDR3 in amino acids: CATSDPGASGRTTDTQYF. In DNA form, the CDR3 reads TGTGCCACCAGTGACCCCGGGGCTAGCGGGAGAACCACAGATACGCAGTATTTT.

The rearrangement links TRBV6-2 or TRBV6-3 to TRBJ1-2; D possibly corresponds to TRBD1 (6 bases). The CDR3 has 14 residues. CDR1 and CDR2 from the germline V gene are MNHEY and SVGEGT. V was trimmed by 5 bases and J by 2 bases, leaving 12 bases between them. CDR3: CASSDTGPNYGYTF. CDR3 nucleotides: TGTGCCAGCAGTGACACAGGGCCGAACTATGGCTACACCTTC.

The V gene is TRBV5-6, the J gene TRBJ1-3; D is unresolved. V lost 0 bases and J 4 bases, leaving 8 bases between the germline ends. Per germline, CDR1 SGHDT and CDR2 YYEEEE. The CDR3 has 14 residues. Here the CDR3 reads CASSLGQFGNTIYF. In nucleotides, the CDR3 is TGTGCCAGCAGCTTGGGTCAGTTCGGAAACACCATATATTTT.